This T cell receptor (beta chain) was documented in a study of blood T cell repertoires in COVID-19. As originally analysed: Quantification of nucleated cells was approximated via reference gene primer amplification. TCRdb's table, derived via immunoSEQ multiplex PCR, lists solely in-frame clones and lacks some. That table furnishes V, J and clone size, whereas the DNA furnished D and trimming. The data contain 150,000 to 200,000 clones, approximately 83% of them singletons. This sequence was found in a woman aged 55-70 years who had recovered from COVID-19. The sequenced sample consisted of PBMCs or T cells enriched from blood (not recorded which).

The CDR3 bases are TGTGCCAGCAGACGACTAGCGACAAGGGGCGAGCAGTACTTC. Translating gives CASRRLATRGEQYF. The chain employs TRBV27 and TRBJ2-7, with TRBD2 identical over 8 bases. The CDR3 spans 14 residues. From germline, CDR1 is MNHEY and CDR2 SMNVEV (reference sequence). V shed 6 bases, J shed 6 bases, and the junction held 10 bases outside the gene matches.